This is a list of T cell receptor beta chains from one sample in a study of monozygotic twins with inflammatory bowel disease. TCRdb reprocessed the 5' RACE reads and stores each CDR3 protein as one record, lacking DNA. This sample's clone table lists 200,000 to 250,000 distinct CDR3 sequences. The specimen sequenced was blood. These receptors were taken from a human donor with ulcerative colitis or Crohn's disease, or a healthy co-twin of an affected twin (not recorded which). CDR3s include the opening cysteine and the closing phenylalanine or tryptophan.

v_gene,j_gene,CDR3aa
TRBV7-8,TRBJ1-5,CASSYTGAAQPQHF
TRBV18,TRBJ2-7,CASSPLAGGPGEQYF
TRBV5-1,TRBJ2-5,CASSGSSQEAQYF
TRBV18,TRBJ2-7,CASSPPGYPYEQYF
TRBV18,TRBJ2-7,CASSPSTPGRYF
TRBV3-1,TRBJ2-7,CASSNRDFGSYEQYF
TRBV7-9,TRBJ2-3,CASSQGDTQFF
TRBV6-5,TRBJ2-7,CASSSAETGSYEQYF
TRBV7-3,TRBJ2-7,CASSWSLAGDWEQYF
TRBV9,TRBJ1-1,CASSVEWNTEAFF
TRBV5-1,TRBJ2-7,CASSEQGGASYEQYF
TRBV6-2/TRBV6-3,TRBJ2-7,CASAGTSGSYEQYF
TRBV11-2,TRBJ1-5,CASSLTGAGQPQHF
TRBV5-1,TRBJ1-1,CASSLQAEGTEAFF
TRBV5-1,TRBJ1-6,CASSLGGSSYNSPLHF
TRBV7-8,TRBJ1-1,CASSLSGTFNIMNTEAFF
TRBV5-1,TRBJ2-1,CASSLAGAPSYNEQFF
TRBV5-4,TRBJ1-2,CASSSRTGSTGGYTF
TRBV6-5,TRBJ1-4,CVSSYTIPGQGGEKLFF
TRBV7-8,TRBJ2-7,CASSPFGEAGPNGGEQYF
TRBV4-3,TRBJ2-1,CASSQETQARNEQFF
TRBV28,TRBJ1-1,CASSPNPGVQKSEAFF
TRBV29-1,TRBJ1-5,CSVGDSYWQPQHF
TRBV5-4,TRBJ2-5,CASKKGGGMEETQYF
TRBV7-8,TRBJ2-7,CASSDPGTATHEQYF
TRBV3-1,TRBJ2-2,CASSPTSGRAHGELFF
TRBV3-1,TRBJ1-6,CASSQGESSPLHF
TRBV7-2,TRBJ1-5,CASSPGLNSNQPQHF
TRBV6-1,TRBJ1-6,CASRPSHSSYNSPLHF
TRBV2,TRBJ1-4,CASQDPRNEKLFF
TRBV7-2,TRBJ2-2,CASSLVKLVTGELFF